The rows below give T cell receptor beta chains drawn from one sample of a study of CD8 T cells in Susac syndrome. TCRdb re-analysed the immunoSEQ multiplex PCR reads in MiXCR, keeping a single row per CDR3 protein. The table has 300,000 to 350,000 distinct CDR3 sequences, around 92% seen once. Sequenced: CD4+ T cells from PBMCs. The receptors here all came from a human donor with multiple sclerosis. CDR3s include the opening cysteine and the closing phenylalanine or tryptophan. Each record gives: CDR3 protein, CDR3 DNA, D gene, V gene, J gene, clone size. A D gene is named only where the DNA matches it firmly. For some rows the clone size is stated as once, few or many, or as a class when expanded; others skip it.

CASSTGTEAYEQYF	TGTGCCAGCAGTACCGGGACAGAAGCCTACGAGCAGTACTTC	TRBD1	TRBV12-3/TRBV12-4	TRBJ2-7	-
CASSLGLVVGLAGPEQFF	TGTGCCAGCAGCTTAGGCCTAGTTGTTGGACTAGCGGGACCTGAGCAGTTCTTC	TRBD2	TRBV7-8	TRBJ2-1	-
CASSSQRYNEQFF	TGCGCCAGCAGCTCACAGCGGTACAATGAGCAGTTCTTC	-	TRBV5-1	TRBJ2-1	-
CASSKPGLRFTDTQYF	TGTGCCAGTAGTAAACCGGGACTACGATTCACAGATACGCAGTATTTT	TRBD2	TRBV19	TRBJ2-3	-
CAGSQGRGGRLF	TGTGCCGGCAGCCAAGGGCGGGGGGGTAGACTCTTC	TRBD2	TRBV3-1	TRBJ2-1	once
CASSLVGRRNTEAFF	TGTGCCAGCAGCTTGGTCGGACGGAGGAACACTGAAGCTTTCTTT	-	TRBV5-6	TRBJ1-1	-
CSARDLGRRYEQYF	TGCAGTGCTAGAGATCTGGGGCGTCGGTACGAGCAGTACTTC	-	TRBV20-1	TRBJ2-7	-
CASSPEGPGNTIYF	TGTGCCAGCTCCCCCGAGGGCCCTGGAAACACCATATATTTT	-	TRBV18	TRBJ1-3	once
CASSPSLFRNQRGRENTEAFF	TGTGCCAGCTCACCATCATTATTTCGGAACCAGAGGGGAAGAGAGAACACTGAAGCTTTCTTT	-	TRBV18	TRBJ1-1	-
CASSRDRGSNYGYTF	TGTGCCAGCAGCCGGGATAGGGGATCTAACTATGGCTACACCTTC	-	TRBV7-8	TRBJ1-2	-
CASSPLLGGSYNEQFF	TGCGCCAGCAGCCCCCTTCTCGGGGGCTCCTACAATGAGCAGTTCTTC	-	TRBV5-1	TRBJ2-1	-
CASSPFGYKNIQYF	TGTGCCAGCAGCCCTTTTGGGTACAAAAACATTCAGTACTTC	-	TRBV27	TRBJ2-4	-
CASSPCGEGRSEQYF	TGTGCCAGCTCACCATGTGGGGAAGGCCGCTCCGAGCAGTACTTC	-	TRBV18	TRBJ2-7	-
CASSLDAPASNQPQHF	TGTGCCAGCAGTTTGGACGCACCGGCGAGCAATCAGCCCCAGCATTTT	-	TRBV12-3/TRBV12-4	TRBJ1-5	-
CASTTGDFGYTF	TGTGCCAGCACTACAGGGGATTTTGGCTACACCTTC	TRBD1	TRBV6-2/TRBV6-3	TRBJ1-2	once
CASSSTGEKHTEAFF	TGTGCCAGCAGCTCCACAGGGGAGAAGCACACTGAAGCTTTCTTT	TRBD1	TRBV7-3	TRBJ1-1	once
CASSPVRTGGQDEQFF	TGTGCCAGCAGTCCCGTTAGGACAGGGGGTCAGGATGAGCAGTTCTTC	TRBD1	TRBV12-3/TRBV12-4	TRBJ2-1	-